This T cell receptor (beta chain) was profiled in a study of sequential checkpoint blockade in melanoma. Study summary: First-line arms were nivolumab then ipilimumab, or the reverse, randomized 1:1. Under 95 pretreatment tumor DNA samples were TCRβ immunosequenced.

The treatment: randomized to nivolumab then ipilimumab (arm A) or the reverse (arm B). This clone was recorded at least ten times. Its antigen is unidentified. Clones were sequenced by immunoSEQ multiplex PCR, and TCRdb holds only the in-frame ones, with some missing. Here the sample spans more than 10,000 clones, approximately 22% being singletons. Germline V CDR1 and CDR2: SGHNT, YENEEA. CDR3 length: 15 amino acids. Trimming cost V 5 bases and J 1 base, with 14 bases left between them. Points from the study as a whole: Pretreatment TIL clonality tracked with response in the nivolumab-first arm.

The clonotype was recovered from a human donor with melanoma. Material: tumor tissue (inferred from file names), obtained from a patient given nivolumab and ipilimumab in sequence. This rearrangement joins TRBV11-3 to TRBJ2-5, with D tentatively TRBD2 (6 bases). The CDR3: CASSQKEGFQETQYF. CDR3 nucleotides: TGTGCCAGCAGCCAGAAGGAGGGCTTCCAAGAGACCCAGTACTTC.